This T cell receptor (beta chain) was obtained from a study of T cell repertoires in cytomegalovirus infection. TCRdb redid the calling of the reads with MiXCR, one entry per CDR3 protein. The sample yields fewer than 400,000 distinct CDR3 sequences, around a sixth seen once. Germline CDR1 and CDR2: LNHNV and YYDKDF (reference sequence). V shed 3 bases, J shed 6 bases, and the junction held 11 bases outside the gene matches. The CDR3 loop spans 16 amino acids. The origin of this receptor is a human donor in good health (CMV status not recorded). Some clones in this sample may be carry-over from other donors' samples. The chain recombines TRBV15 with TRBJ1-5, with 7 bases matching TRBD1. Sequences were obtained from PBMCs. The CDR3 loop is CATSSRNGTVVQPQHF. The CDR3 coding sequence is TGTGCCACCAGCAGTCGAAACGGGACAGTCGTTCAGCCCCAGCATTTT.